The rows below give T cell receptor beta chains drawn from one sample of a study of T cell responses to AZD1222 COVID-19 vaccine. Some clones are missing from TCRdb's copy, which holds only in-frame ones; the method was immunoSEQ multiplex PCR. The data hold roughly 120,000 clones, with roughly 90% observed a single time. Sample: peripheral blood, taken on day 0 of AZD1222 vaccination. These receptors all stem from an adult in good health. CDR3s include the opening cysteine and the closing phenylalanine or tryptophan. Each record gives: J gene, clone size, D gene, V gene, CDR3 DNA, CDR3 protein. The D gene is left open where the match is weak. Size is stated for part of the rows, as once, few or many counts, or as a class when the clone is expanded.

TRBJ1-2	-	TRBD1	TRBV28	TGTGCCAGCAGCCTAAACAGGGGAATGTCCGCGGGCTACACCTTC	CASSLNRGMSAGYTF
TRBJ2-1	-	TRBD2	TRBV5-5	TGTGCCAGCACCCAACTAGCGGGATCTTTCAATGAGCAGTTCTTC	CASTQLAGSFNEQFF
TRBJ1-3	-	-	TRBV28	TGTGCCAGCAGCCTCCCGGGGGACTCTGGAAACACCATATATTTT	CASSLPGDSGNTIYF
TRBJ2-6	-	-	TRBV7-2	TGTGCCAGCAGCGACGAGGAAAGTTCCGGGGCCAACGTCCTGACTTTC	CASSDEESSGANVLTF
TRBJ1-4	once	-	TRBV6-4	TGTGCCAGCAGTGACAGATCTGCGGAGGGATTTGAAAAACTGTTTTTT	CASSDRSAEGFEKLFF
TRBJ2-6	-	-	TRBV5-1	TGCGCCAGCAGCTTGGGTGTTGGGGCCAACGTCCTGACTTTC	CASSLGVGANVLTF
TRBJ2-7	once	-	TRBV18	TGTGCCAGCTCACCACCTAGGACAGCGAAACACTACGAGCAGTACTTC	CASSPPRTAKHYEQYF
TRBJ1-3	-	-	TRBV19	TGTGCCAGTAGTATAGGCCCAGGGAGGAACACCATATATTTT	CASSIGPGRNTIYF
TRBJ2-6	-	-	TRBV5-1	TGCGCCAGCAGCTTGATGGCGGTTTCTGGGGCCAACGTCCTGACTTTC	CASSLMAVSGANVLTF
TRBJ1-5	-	-	TRBV7-9	TGTGCCAGCAGCTTAGGCCCTTTAGGGTATCAGCCCCAGCATTTT	CASSLGPLGYQPQHF
TRBJ2-5	once	-	TRBV7-7	TGTGCCAGCAGCTTAGTAGCCACCGTCCAGGGGAGCCAGTACTTC	CASSLVATVQGSQYF
TRBJ2-7	-	-	TRBV5-5	TGTGCCAGCAGCTTGAAACAGGGTTACGAGCAGTACTTC	CASSLKQGYEQYF
TRBJ1-2	-	TRBD1	TRBV6-6	TGTGCCAGCAGTCACCAACAGGGGTTCGGTGGCTACACCTTC	CASSHQQGFGGYTF
TRBJ2-2	-	-	TRBV6-5	TGTGCCAGCAGTTACCCGGAGGGGACCGGGGAGCTGTTTTTT	CASSYPEGTGELFF
TRBJ1-4	-	-	TRBV2	TGTGCCAGCAGTGAGGAGGCAAACCTCAATGAAAAACTGTTTTTT	CASSEEANLNEKLFF
TRBJ1-5	-	-	TRBV27	TGTGCCAGCGGACACCGGGAGAATCAGCCCCAGCATTTT	CASGHRENQPQHF
TRBJ1-1	-	-	TRBV23-1	TGCGCCAGCAGTCAATTTCTCAGGGCAAACACTGAAGCTTTCTTT	CASSQFLRANTEAFF
TRBJ1-1	-	-	TRBV4-1	TGCGCCAGCAGCCCGCAGCCGGCCACTGAAGCTTTCTTT	CASSPQPATEAFF